Listed here are 3 T cell receptor beta chains from one sample, sequenced in a study of blood T cells in healthy people across ages. Alongside a J-beta primer mix, a sample-barcoded 5' primer served in a second PCR lasting roughly 7 to 11 cycles. MiXCR, run by TCRdb on the 5' RACE reads, gives a single entry per CDR3 protein. The table lists around 800,000 distinct CDR3 sequences, 35% to 50% of them singletons. The sequencing sample was made of blood. The receptors were gathered from a man of 80 years or more in good health.

The rearrangement links TRBV5-6 to TRBJ1-2; 9 bases line up with TRBD1. After removal of 0 bases from V and 4 bases from J, the junction contained 10 bases not matched to a gene. The germline gives CDR1 SGHDT, CDR2 YYEEEE. This CDR3 region has 17 residues. The DNA for the CDR3 is TGTGCCAGCAGCTTGGGGACAGGGGCCCTTGAGAGCTATGGCTACACCTTC. Its protein is CASSLGTGALESYGYTF.

This chain links TRBV4-2 with TRBJ1-2; D is ambiguous. This CDR3 spans 15 amino acids. Germline CDR1 is LGHNA and CDR2 is YNFKEQ. V dropped 1 base and J dropped 2 bases, with 11 bases sitting between them. The CDR3 sequence: CASSQAVGANYGYTF. In nucleotides, the CDR3 is TGTGCCAGCAGCCAAGCGGTCGGTGCCAACTATGGCTACACCTTC.

The chain has TRBV28 and TRBJ1-6; 7 bases line up with TRBD1. V was clipped by 6 bases and J by 5 bases; unmatched bases: 4. Looked up from germline, CDR1 is MDHEN and CDR2 is SYDVKM. This CDR3 comprises 14 residues. CDR3: CASSRGGDNSPLHF. CDR3 DNA sequence: TGTGCCAGCAGCCGAGGGGGCGATAATTCACCCCTCCACTTT.